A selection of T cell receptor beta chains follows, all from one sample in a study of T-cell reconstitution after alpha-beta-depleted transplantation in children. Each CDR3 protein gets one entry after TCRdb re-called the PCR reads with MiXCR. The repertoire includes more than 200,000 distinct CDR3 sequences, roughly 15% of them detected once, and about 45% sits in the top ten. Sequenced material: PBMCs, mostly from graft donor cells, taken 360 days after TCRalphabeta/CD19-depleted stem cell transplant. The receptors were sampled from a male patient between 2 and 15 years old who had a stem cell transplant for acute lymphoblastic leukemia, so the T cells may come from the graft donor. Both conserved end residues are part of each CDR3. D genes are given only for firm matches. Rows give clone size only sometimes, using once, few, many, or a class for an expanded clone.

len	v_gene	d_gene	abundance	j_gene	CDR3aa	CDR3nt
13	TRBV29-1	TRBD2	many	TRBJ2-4	CSVDMSGSNIQYF	TGCAGCGTTGACATGAGCGGGAGTAACATTCAGTACTTC
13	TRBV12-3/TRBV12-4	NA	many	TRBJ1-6	CASRGAFNSPLHF	TGTGCCAGCAGGGGGGCTTTTAATTCACCCCTCCACTTT
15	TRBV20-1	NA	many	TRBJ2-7	CSAALYRVKFYEQYF	TGCAGTGCTGCCCTATACAGGGTTAAATTCTACGAGCAGTACTTC
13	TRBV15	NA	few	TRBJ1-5	CATSRDRRQPQHF	TGTGCCACCAGCAGAGACAGGCGCCAGCCCCAGCATTTT
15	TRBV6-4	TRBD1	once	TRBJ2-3	CASSRDRESTDTQYF	TGTGCCAGCAGTAGGGACAGGGAGAGCACAGATACGCAGTATTTT
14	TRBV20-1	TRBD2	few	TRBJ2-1	CSARTSGRFTEQFF	TGCAGTGCTAGGACTAGCGGGAGATTCACTGAGCAGTTCTTC
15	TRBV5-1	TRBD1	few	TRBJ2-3	CASMLLGQNTDTQYF	TGCGCCAGCATGCTCCTGGGACAGAACACAGATACGCAGTATTTT
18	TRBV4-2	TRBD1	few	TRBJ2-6	CASSLWDSRVSGANVLTF	TGTGCCAGCAGCCTTTGGGACAGTCGAGTCTCTGGGGCCAACGTCCTGACTTTC
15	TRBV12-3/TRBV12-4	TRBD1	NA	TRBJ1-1	CASSWGDRGYTEAFF	TGTGCCAGCAGTTGGGGGGACAGGGGGTACACTGAAGCTTTCTTT
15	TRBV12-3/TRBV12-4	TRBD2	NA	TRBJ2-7	CASRTGTSGSYEQYF	TGTGCCAGCAGAACCGGGACTAGCGGCTCCTACGAGCAGTACTTC
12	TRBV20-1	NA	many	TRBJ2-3	CSAYGAGDTQYF	TGCAGTGCTTACGGGGCGGGAGATACGCAGTATTTT
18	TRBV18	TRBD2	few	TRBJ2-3	CASSPVLAGYFSTDTQYF	TGTGCCAGCTCACCGGTACTAGCGGGTTACTTTAGCACAGATACGCAGTATTTT
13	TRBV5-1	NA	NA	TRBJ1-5	CASSFKGDQPQHF	TGCGCCAGCAGCTTTAAGGGAGATCAGCCCCAGCATTTT
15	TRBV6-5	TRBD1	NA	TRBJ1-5	CASSYGTGINQPQHF	TGTGCCAGCAGTTACGGGACAGGGATCAATCAGCCCCAGCATTTT
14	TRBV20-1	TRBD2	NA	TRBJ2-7	CSARGGGLSYEQYF	TGCAGTGCTAGAGGGGGGGGTCTCTCCTACGAGCAGTACTTC
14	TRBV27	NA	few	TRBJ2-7	CAIGRASSSYEQYF	TGTGCCATCGGGCGCGCTAGCAGTTCCTACGAGCAGTACTTC
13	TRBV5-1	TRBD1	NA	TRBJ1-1	CASSLVGTGFAFF	TGCGCCAGCAGCTTGGTGGGGACAGGGTTCGCTTTCTTT
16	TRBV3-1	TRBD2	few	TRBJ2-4	CASSQDIAGDFMIQYF	TGTGCCAGCAGCCAAGATATAGCGGGGGATTTTATGATTCAGTACTTC
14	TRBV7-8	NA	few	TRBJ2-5	CASSLEWIQETQYF	TGTGCCAGCAGCTTAGAATGGATCCAAGAGACCCAGTACTTC
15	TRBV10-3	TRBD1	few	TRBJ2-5	CAISERTGPGETQYF	TGTGCCATCAGTGAGCGGACAGGGCCGGGAGAGACCCAGTACTTC
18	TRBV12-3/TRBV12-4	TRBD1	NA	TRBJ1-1	CASSYLLGTGFSSSEAFF	TGTGCCAGCAGTTACCTGCTCGGGACAGGGTTTTCCTCTTCTGAAGCTTTCTTT
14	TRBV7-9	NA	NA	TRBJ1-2	CASSAPLVFYGYTF	TGTGCCAGCAGCGCACCTTTGGTTTTTTATGGCTACACCTTC
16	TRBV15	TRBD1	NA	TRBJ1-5	CATSRDRGQGGQPQHF	TGTGCCACCAGCAGAGACCGAGGACAGGGAGGTCAGCCCCAGCATTTT
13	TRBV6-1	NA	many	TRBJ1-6	CAAAMGQYSPLHF	TGTGCCGCCGCTATGGGGCAGTATTCACCCCTCCACTTT
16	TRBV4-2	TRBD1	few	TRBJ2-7	CASSQGGQESYYEQYF	TGTGCCAGCAGCCAAGGGGGACAGGAATCCTACTACGAGCAGTACTTC
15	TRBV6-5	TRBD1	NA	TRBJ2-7	CASSYAQGEAYEQYF	TGTGCCAGCAGTTACGCGCAGGGGGAAGCCTACGAGCAGTACTTC
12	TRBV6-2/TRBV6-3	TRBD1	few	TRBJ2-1	CASGTGGDEQFF	TGTGCCAGCGGGACAGGGGGCGATGAGCAGTTCTTC
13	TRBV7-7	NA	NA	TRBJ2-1	CASSPDPYNEQFF	TGTGCCAGCAGCCCAGATCCTTACAATGAGCAGTTCTTC
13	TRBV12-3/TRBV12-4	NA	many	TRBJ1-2	CASGTDDNYGYTF	TGTGCCAGCGGGACGGACGACAACTATGGCTACACCTTC
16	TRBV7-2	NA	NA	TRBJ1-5	CASSGHGQMVFQPQHF	TGTGCCAGCAGCGGCCACGGACAGATGGTTTTCCAGCCCCAGCATTTT